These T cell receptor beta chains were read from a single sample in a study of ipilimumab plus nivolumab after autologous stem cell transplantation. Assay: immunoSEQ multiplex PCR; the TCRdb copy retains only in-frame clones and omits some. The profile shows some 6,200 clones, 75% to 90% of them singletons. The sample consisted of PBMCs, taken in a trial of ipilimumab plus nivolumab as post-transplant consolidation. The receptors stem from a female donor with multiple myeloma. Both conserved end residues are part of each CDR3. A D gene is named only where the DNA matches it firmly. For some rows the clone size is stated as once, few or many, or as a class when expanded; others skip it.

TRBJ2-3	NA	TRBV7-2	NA	TGTGCCAGCAGCCGTGGACTAAGGACAGATACGCAGTATTTT	CASSRGLRTDTQYF
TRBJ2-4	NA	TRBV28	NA	TGTGCCAGCAGGCTGTCAGCGGGTGGGAACATTCAGTACTTC	CASRLSAGGNIQYF
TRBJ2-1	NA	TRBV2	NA	TGTGCCAGCAGAACGGACAGTAATGAGCAGTTCTTC	CASRTDSNEQFF
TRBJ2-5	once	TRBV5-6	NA	TGTGCCAGCAGCAAAACTTCGACAGGAGGGGAGACCCAGTACTTC	CASSKTSTGGETQYF
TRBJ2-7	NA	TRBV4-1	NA	TGCGCCAGCAGCCAAGGAGGGGGAGGGCCTTGGGAGCAGTACTTC	CASSQGGGGPWEQYF
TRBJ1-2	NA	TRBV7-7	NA	TGTGCCAGCAGCTTAGTCAGTTGGGCACCGGCTTATGGCTACACCTTC	CASSLVSWAPAYGYTF
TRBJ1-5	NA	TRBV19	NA	TGTGCCAGTAGTATCAAAAATCAGCCCCAGCATTTT	CASSIKNQPQHF
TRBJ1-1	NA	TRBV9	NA	TGTGCCAGCAGCAAAGAGGGGGGTACTGAAGCTTTCTTT	CASSKEGGTEAFF
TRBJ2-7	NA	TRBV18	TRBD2	TGTGCCAGCTCACCGGGGACTAGCGGGAGTTATTCCCCTTACGAGCAGTACTTC	CASSPGTSGSYSPYEQYF
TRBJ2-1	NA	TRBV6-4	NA	TGTGCCAGCAGTCCTCAGACTATGGGGTCCTACAATGAGCAGTTCTTC	CASSPQTMGSYNEQFF
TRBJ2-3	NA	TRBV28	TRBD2	TGTGCCAGCAGGGGGGCTAGCGGGATTCGAGATACGCAGTATTTT	CASRGASGIRDTQYF
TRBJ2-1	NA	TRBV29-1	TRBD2	TGCAGCGTCGGCCGGGGGGGGCATGAGCAGTTCTTC	CSVGRGGHEQFF
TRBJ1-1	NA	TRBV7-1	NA	TGTGCCAGCAGCTTAGGAATCTTTGGGGGCACTGAAGCTTTCTTT	CASSLGIFGGTEAFF
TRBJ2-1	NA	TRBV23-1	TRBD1	TGCGCCAGCAGTCGACCTTACAGGGGGCTTTGCTACAATGAGCAGTTCTTC	CASSRPYRGLCYNEQFF
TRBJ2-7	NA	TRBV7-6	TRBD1	TGTGCCAGCAGCTCTACGGGACAGGGGGTTCACGAGCAGTACTTC	CASSSTGQGVHEQYF
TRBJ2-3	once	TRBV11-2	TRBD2	TGTGCCAGCAGCTTAGGTGTCATAGCGGGAGGCACAGATACGCAGTATTTT	CASSLGVIAGGTDTQYF
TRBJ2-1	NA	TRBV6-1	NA	TGTGCCAGCAGCGAACACCTCATTAATGAGCAGTTCTTC	CASSEHLINEQFF
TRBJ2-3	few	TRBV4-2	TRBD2	TGTGCCAGCAGCCGAGGGGCTAGCGGAGTCACAGATACGCAGTATTTT	CASSRGASGVTDTQYF
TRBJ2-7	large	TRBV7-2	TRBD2	TGTGCCAGCAGCCAGACTAGCGGGAGTTTTCCCTACGAGCAGTACTTC	CASSQTSGSFPYEQYF
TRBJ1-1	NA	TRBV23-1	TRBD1	TGCGCCAGCAGTTTACAGGGGGCCCTGAACACTGAAGCTTTCTTT	CASSLQGALNTEAFF
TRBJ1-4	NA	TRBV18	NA	TGTGCCAGCTCATCCGACTATGAAAAACTGTTTTTT	CASSSDYEKLFF
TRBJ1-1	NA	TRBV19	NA	TGTGCCAGTAGTATCGGGCTCTCGAACACTGAAGCTTTCTTT	CASSIGLSNTEAFF
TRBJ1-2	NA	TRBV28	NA	TGTGCCAGCAGTTTAGAAACAGCCCGGAGGGGCTATGGCTACACCTTC	CASSLETARRGYGYTF
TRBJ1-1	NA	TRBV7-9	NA	TGTGCCAGCAGCGATTATTTTTACAGGGCCGGAAACACTGAAGCTTTCTTT	CASSDYFYRAGNTEAFF
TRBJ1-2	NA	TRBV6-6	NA	TGTGCCAGCAGTTACTCGGTACCAGGTACTGGCTACACCTTC	CASSYSVPGTGYTF
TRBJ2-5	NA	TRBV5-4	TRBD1	TGTGCCAGCAGCCGGACAGGGGTGGGGACCCAGTACTTC	CASSRTGVGTQYF
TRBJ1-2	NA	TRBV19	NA	TGTGCCAGTAGTATCCCCGGCCCCGGGCTAGGCTATGGCTACACCTTC	CASSIPGPGLGYGYTF
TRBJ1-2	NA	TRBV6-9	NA	TGTGCCAGCAGTTACTCGGTACCAGGTACTGGCTACACCTTC	CASSYSVPGTGYTF
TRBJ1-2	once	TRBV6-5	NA	TGTGCCAGCAGTTACAATCATAACTATGGCTACACCTTC	CASSYNHNYGYTF
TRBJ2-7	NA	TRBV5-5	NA	TGTGCCAGCAGCTTGGCCCCAGGGGGAGGCTACGAGCAGTACTTC	CASSLAPGGGYEQYF
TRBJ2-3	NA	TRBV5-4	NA	TGTGCCAGCAGCCCACGAGTAGCAGGGGCAGATACGCAGTATTTT	CASSPRVAGADTQYF